The source of this T cell receptor (beta chain) is a study of cytomegalovirus exposure and HLA in healthy donors. With 60 Vbeta and 13 Jbeta primers, the PCR was carried out. Measured with immunoSEQ multiplex PCR; TCRdb has only the in-frame clones, and not every one. The data show around 180,000 clones, with more than 70% seen just once and approximately 0.25% held by the top ten. Trimming removed 5 bases from V and 3 bases from J; junction bases left unmatched: 11. This CDR3 is built from 17 residues. The V gene's germline CDR1 is SGHVS and CDR2 FQNEAQ. V usage is TRBV7-8 and J usage is TRBJ1-5; TRBD1 matches 9 bases. This receptor was taken from a boy aged 5-17 years in good health and CMV-seronegative. The sample was PBMCs. CDR3 loop: CASSIGQGSYINQPQHF. In nucleotides, the CDR3 is TGTGCCAGCAGCATTGGACAGGGGAGTTATATCAATCAGCCCCAGCATTTT.